These 30 T cell receptor beta chains were all obtained from the same sample, sequenced in a study of regulatory T cells in long-lasting Graves disease. This sample's time point: newly diagnosed GD, antithyroid drugs for less than 3 months. Generation of the TCR library employed RNA extracted from PBMCs. Arm-PCR with iRepertoire HTBI primers amplified the CDR3 regions for these TCR beta libraries. MiXCR, applied by TCRdb to the multiplex PCR reads, yields one record per CDR3 protein. The sample lists hundreds of thousands of distinct CDR3 sequences, 15% to 20% occurring once. The data also belong to a second study, concerning T cells in Graves' hyperthyroidism and ophthalmopathy.

The starting material was peripheral blood mononuclear cells (PBMCs), obtained at new diagnosis, from a patient treated with antithyroid drugs. The receptor set was obtained from a man aged 18 to 35 with Graves disease.

This clonotype was seen repeatedly, ten times or more. The gene calls are TRBV7-2 and TRBJ2-3; 7 bases are shared with TRBD2. With 3 bases clipped from V and 0 bases from J, the junction kept 9 bases outside the gene matches. CDR1 SGHTA and CDR2 FQGNSA come from the germline V gene. The CDR3 is made up of 17 amino acids. The CDR3 here is CASSLVGGPMSTDTQYF. Here the CDR3 DNA reads TGTGCCAGCAGCTTGGTGGGAGGGCCGATGAGCACAGATACGCAGTATTTT.

This clonotype was observed many times. This chain joins TRBV6-2 or TRBV6-3 and TRBJ2-2, with TRBD2 matching over 9 bases. V shed 1 base and J 6 bases; nucleotides not matched to a gene: 6. This CDR3 has 16 amino acids. Germline V CDR1 and CDR2: MNHEY, SVGEGT. Here the CDR3 reads CASSYWGAGGPGELFF. The CDR3 bases are TGTGCCAGCAGTTACTGGGGAGCGGGAGGCCCCGGGGAGCTGTTTTTT.

This clonotype was observed at least ten times. The chain combines TRBV24-1 with TRBJ1-1; tentative D call: TRBD1 (5 bases). The germline CDR1 and CDR2 sequences are KGHDR and SFDVKD. Deletions cut 10 bases from V and 4 bases from J, with 27 bases between. The CDR3 is made up of 17 amino acids. The CDR3, as DNA: TGTGCCACGAGAGATGATGAGGGGATCGAGAGACGCACTGAAGCTTTCTTT. Its translation: CATRDDEGIERRTEAFF.

This clonotype was seen more than once but under ten times. The chain joins TRBV9 to TRBJ2-1; a weak D match, TRBD1 (5 bases). The CDR3 is 15 amino acids. V dropped 0 bases and J dropped 8 bases, with 15 bases sitting between them. CDR1 and CDR2 (germline): SGDLS, YYNGEE. CDR3 nucleotides: TGTGCCAGCAGCGTAGAGTCAGGGCGGATCGATGAGCAGTTCTTC. Encoded protein: CASSVESGRIDEQFF.

CDR3 in amino acids: CSASQTLAGGPQGETQYF. For the CDR3, the DNA is TGCAGTGCTAGCCAAACACTAGCGGGAGGGCCCCAGGGGGAGACCCAGTACTTC. The chain couples TRBV20-1 to TRBJ2-5; 13 bases are a match to TRBD2. Germline CDR1 and CDR2: DFQATT and SNEGSKA (reference sequence). There are 18 residues in the CDR3. V was clipped by 3 bases and J by 5 bases; unmatched bases: 15.

This clonotype has ten or more counts. V is TRBV18 and J is TRBJ1-3, with TRBD1 matching 11 bases. Unmatched junction bases numbered 2, after V lost 3 bases and J lost 1 base. In germline, CDR1 is KGHSH, CDR2 LQKENI. The CDR3 has 16 amino acids. The CDR3 region is CASSPDRGRSGNTIYF. The CDR3 DNA is TGTGCCAGCTCACCGGACAGGGGGCGATCTGGAAACACCATATATTTT.

This clonotype was seen ten or more times. The chain combines TRBV30 with TRBJ2-6, with D hard to call. V was clipped by 7 bases and J by 0 bases, with 13 bases between them. This CDR3 is 15 amino acids long. From germline, CDR1 is GTSNPN and CDR2 SVGIG (reference sequence). The CDR3 protein is CASRPGLSGANVLTF. The CDR3 DNA sequence: TGTGCCTCTCGCCCTGGGCTCTCTGGGGCCAACGTCCTGACTTTC.

The rearrangement joins TRBV3-1 to TRBJ1-3; TRBD1 is a possible D gene (5 bases). The length of the CDR3 is 13 residues. V lost 1 base and J 7 bases, leaving 8 bases between the germline ends. From germline, CDR1 is LGHDT and CDR2 YNNKEL (reference sequence). This CDR3 is CASSQGQRNTIYF. For the CDR3, the DNA is TGTGCCAGCAGCCAAGGACAGAGGAACACCATATATTTT.

V gene TRBV10-3 combines with J gene TRBJ1-2; 7 bases agree with TRBD1. CDR1 and CDR2 from the germline V gene are ENHRY and SYGVKD. This CDR3 is built from 15 residues. V lost 3 bases, J lost 3 bases, and 7 bases stayed unmatched. The CDR3 here is CAISDPGGDYYGYTF. Written as DNA, the CDR3 is TGTGCCATCAGTGACCCAGGGGGGGACTACTATGGCTACACCTTC.

The gene calls are TRBV24-1 and TRBJ2-2; D is tentatively TRBD1 or TRBD2 (5 bases each). Germline CDR1 KGHDR, CDR2 SFDVKD. With 6 bases removed from V and 9 bases from J, the gap between germline ends came to 7 bases. CDR3 size: 11 residues. The CDR3 loop is CATSQGRELFF. The CDR3 DNA is TGTGCCACCAGTCAGGGACGGGAGCTGTTTTTT.

This clonotype was recorded many times. The gene calls are TRBV12-3 or TRBV12-4 and TRBJ2-3; weak D call: TRBD2 (5 bases). The V and J ends lost 0 bases and 1 base respectively, with 11 bases between them. This CDR3 is 16 amino acids long. CDR3 region: CASSLAILVGTDTQYF. The CDR3, as DNA: TGTGCCAGCAGTTTAGCCATACTAGTGGGCACAGATACGCAGTATTTT.

CDR3 loop: CASSLSAGGSSYNEQFF. The CDR3 coding sequence is TGTGCCAGCAGTTTATCTGCGGGAGGTAGCTCCTACAATGAGCAGTTCTTC. The chain combines TRBV27 with TRBJ2-1; 8 nucleotides agree with TRBD2. Germline CDR1 MNHEY, CDR2 SMNVEV (reference sequence). With 0 bases clipped from V and 0 bases from J, the junction kept 4 bases outside the gene matches. The length of the CDR3 is 17 residues.

The V gene is TRBV5-1, the J gene TRBJ2-3; 10 bases are shared with TRBD2. V was pared by 4 bases and J by 0 bases, with 5 bases of the junction left unmatched. The CDR3 sequence is 16 residues long. Germline CDR1 is SGHRS and CDR2 is YFSETQ. The CDR3 coding sequence is TGCGCCAGCAGCATCGGACTAGCGGAGAGCACAGATACGCAGTATTTT. It specifies CASSIGLAESTDTQYF.

The table lists this clonotype with many counts. The rearrangement joins TRBV12-3 or TRBV12-4 to TRBJ1-5; the D gene is possibly TRBD1 (5 bases). V was trimmed by 7 bases and J by 7 bases, leaving 20 bases between them. This CDR3 is 15 amino acids long. The CDR3 sequence: CASTQGPRAPQPQHF. The CDR3 DNA is TGTGCCAGCACCCAGGGACCGAGGGCGCCCCAGCCCCAGCATTTT.

This clonotype appeared a few times. The V gene is TRBV6-1, the J gene TRBJ2-1, with TRBD2 matching over 8 bases. The CDR3 sequence is 14 residues long. Trimming at V came to 6 bases and at J to 7 bases, leaving 8 bases not matched to a gene. Per germline, CDR1 MNHNS and CDR2 SASEGT. CDR3 DNA sequence: TGTGCCAGCAGGCCAGCGGGAGAGGGGAATGAGCAGTTCTTC. This sequence encodes CASRPAGEGNEQFF.

The genes are TRBV14 and TRBJ1-1, with D possibly matching TRBD1 (5 bases). V gave up 3 bases and J gave up 6 bases, with 11 bases separating them. The CDR3 is 13 residues long. Germline values: CDR1 SGHDN, CDR2 FVKESK. In DNA form, the CDR3 reads TGTGCCAGCAGCCAGGTGGAGGGGTCTGAAGCTTTCTTT. Translated, it gives CASSQVEGSEAFF. Full variable domain (outside the CDR3, taken from reference TRBV14 and TRBJ1-1): EAGVTQFPSHSVIEKGQTVTLRCDPISGHDNLYWYRRVMGKEIKFLLHFVKESKQDESGMPNNRFLAERTGGTYSTLKVQPAELEDSGVYFCASSQVEGSEAFFGQGTRLTVV.

This clonotype was observed many times. The chain uses TRBV18 and TRBJ2-7; D perhaps matches TRBD2 (6 bases). CDR3 length: 13 amino acids. Trimming cost V 6 bases and J 3 bases, with 12 bases left between them. CDR1 KGHSH and CDR2 LQKENI come from the germline V gene. The CDR3 DNA follows: TGTGCCAGCTCCCTTTGGGGGGTCTACGAGCAGTACTTC. Amino acid sequence: CASSLWGVYEQYF.

This clonotype was detected many times. The chain combines TRBV20-1 with TRBJ2-3, with TRBD1 matching over 10 bases. The CDR3 is made up of 17 amino acids. The trim removed 1 base at V and 4 bases at J, leaving 11 bases unmatched. The germline V gene has CDR1 DFQATT and CDR2 SNEGSKA (reference sequence). CDR3 DNA: TGCAGTGCTAGAGCCCTAAAAGGACAGGGGGGGCCAGATACGCAGTATTTT. It translates to CSARALKGQGGPDTQYF.

The CDR3 loop is CASSSRVQETQYF. The CDR3, as DNA: TGTGCCAGCAGCTCCCGGGTCCAAGAGACCCAGTACTTC. This chain uses TRBV7-9 with TRBJ2-5, with unresolved D. V was shortened by 4 bases and J by 1 base, with 7 bases between the two germline ends. This CDR3 spans 13 amino acids. Germline values: CDR1 SEHNR, CDR2 FQNEAQ (reference sequence).

Written as DNA, the CDR3 is TGTGCTAGTGGTCGAGGGGACGGTGGGATGAACACTGAAGCTTTCTTT. It codes for CASGRGDGGMNTEAFF. The chain carries TRBV12-5 and TRBJ1-1; D might be TRBD1 (5 bases). There are 16 residues in the CDR3. In germline, CDR1 is LGHNT, CDR2 FRNRAP. V was clipped by 5 bases and J by 0 bases, with 16 bases between them.

The chain carries TRBV29-1 and TRBJ2-7, with 14 bases identical to TRBD2. Germline CDR1 SQVTM, CDR2 ANQGSEA. Trimming took 7 bases from V and 1 from J; bases not matched to a gene: 9. CDR3 length: 16 residues. The CDR3 bases are TGCAGCGAATCCGGGACTAGCGGGAGCCTTTCCTACGAGCAGTACTTC. Protein: CSESGTSGSLSYEQYF.

The V call is TRBV7-8, the J call TRBJ1-1; D not certain. The length of the CDR3 is 15 residues. V was shortened by 0 bases and J by 6 bases, with 14 bases between the two germline ends. Germline lookup yields CDR1 SGHVS and CDR2 FQNEAQ. The CDR3 DNA reads TGTGCCAGCAGCTTAGCGTATTATGGAGGCCCTGAAGCTTTCTTT. It yields the protein CASSLAYYGGPEAFF.

The rearrangement joins TRBV7-9 to TRBJ1-2; D is uncertain. The germline CDR1 and CDR2 sequences are SEHNR and FQNEAQ (reference sequence). V shed 1 base and J shed 0 bases, with 9 bases lying between them. The CDR3 covers 15 residues. The CDR3 region has the DNA TGTGCCAGCAGCTTAGATCGGGAACCTAACTATGGCTACACCTTC. It specifies CASSLDREPNYGYTF.

This clonotype was picked up many times. The chain combines TRBV19 with TRBJ1-1; possibly TRBD1 for D (6 bases). Germline V CDR1 and CDR2: LNHDA, SQIVND (reference sequence). V was shortened by 7 bases and J by 5 bases, with 32 bases between the two germline ends. This CDR3 contains 19 residues. CDR3 in DNA: TGTGCCAGTAAATCGGGGGACGGGCCTGTGGTGGGGGCGAAAACTGAAGCTTTCTTT. It translates to CASKSGDGPVVGAKTEAFF.

This clonotype appeared many times. The rearrangement uses TRBV13 and TRBJ1-2; the D is unclear. There are 16 residues in the CDR3. Germline V gene data show CDR1 as PRHDT and CDR2 as FYEKMQ (reference sequence). V gave up 5 bases and J gave up 8 bases, with 24 bases separating them. CDR3 in DNA: TGTGCCAGCAGCCCTGCTCTCCAGGCGGATGTAAAAGGCTACACCTTC. Translated, it gives CASSPALQADVKGYTF.

This clonotype has only a few counts. The chain employs TRBV27 and TRBJ1-4; the D gene is possibly TRBD1 (6 bases). In germline, CDR1 is MNHEY, CDR2 SMNVEV (reference sequence). The CDR3 loop spans 14 amino acids. The germline V and J ends were trimmed by 6 bases and 8 bases, with 16 bases remaining between them. The CDR3 DNA reads as TGTGCCAGCAGCCGCGGGACATGGGGGGAAAAACTGTTTTTT. Translation: CASSRGTWGEKLFF.

This clonotype has ten or more counts. The chain employs TRBV30 and TRBJ1-4; TRBD1 might be the D (5 bases). CDR3 length: 15 residues. V was cut by 0 bases and J by 5 bases, with 13 bases left in between. Germline CDR1 reads GTSNPN; CDR2 reads SVGIG (reference sequence). CDR3 sequence: CAWSVPRQGNEKLFF. The DNA of the CDR3 is TGTGCCTGGAGTGTACCGAGGCAGGGAAATGAAAAACTGTTTTTT.

The table lists this clonotype with a few counts. The chain's CDR3 is CASIAGGLTEAFF. CDR3 coding DNA: TGTGCCAGCATCGCAGGGGGACTAACTGAAGCTTTCTTT. This chain uses TRBV5-5 with TRBJ1-1; 7 positions match TRBD1. Trimming took 6 bases from V and 5 from J; bases not matched to a gene: 7. The CDR3 covers 13 residues. Germline CDR1 SGHKS, CDR2 YYEKEE (reference sequence).

This clonotype was found a few times. This chain connects TRBV7-9 to TRBJ1-5; a weak D match, TRBD1 (5 bases). V was pared by 5 bases and J by 0 bases, with 14 bases between. The CDR3 consists of 16 residues. Germline-derived CDR1 and CDR2 are SEHNR and FQNEAQ (reference sequence). CDR3: CASSLGTADSNQPQHF. The CDR3 region has the DNA TGTGCCAGCAGCCTAGGGACCGCTGATAGCAATCAGCCCCAGCATTTT.

V is TRBV5-5 and J is TRBJ1-2; weak D call: TRBD1 (5 bases). CDR3 length: 13 amino acids. Between the trimmed V and J ends, which lost 4 bases and 4 bases, there was a span of 11 bases. Germline CDR1 SGHKS, CDR2 YYEKEE (reference sequence). The CDR3 region has the DNA TGTGCCAGCAGCGTGGGGGACCTCTATGGCTACACCTTC. Translating gives CASSVGDLYGYTF.